This T cell receptor beta chain was identified during a study of CD8 T cells in ankylosing spondylitis. This CDR3 region has 14 residues. The junction had 4 bases not matched to a gene; V was cut back by 0 bases and J by 3 bases. In germline, CDR1 is SQVTM, CDR2 ANQGSEA. TCRdb re-analysed the 5' RACE reads in MiXCR, keeping a single row per CDR3 protein. The sample holds 100,000 to 150,000 distinct CDR3 sequences, 9.3% seen once. Study outcomes and limitations: Made up of about eight highly homologous variants, a TCR beta motif appeared characteristic of ankylosing spondylitis blood. Matched synovial fluid from ankylosing spondylitis patients was reported to be enriched for disease-linked clones.

For this clonotype: Its antigen is as yet unknown.

The sequenced material came from blood, either unsorted or a sorted T cell fraction (not recorded which). The rearrangement uses TRBV29-1 and TRBJ2-7, with 8 bases aligning to TRBD1. This receptor was taken from a male donor with ankylosing spondylitis or in good health (not recorded which). CDR3 coding DNA: TGCAGCGTTGAAGACCCGGACAGGGACTACGAGCAGTACTTC. It translates to CSVEDPDRDYEQYF.